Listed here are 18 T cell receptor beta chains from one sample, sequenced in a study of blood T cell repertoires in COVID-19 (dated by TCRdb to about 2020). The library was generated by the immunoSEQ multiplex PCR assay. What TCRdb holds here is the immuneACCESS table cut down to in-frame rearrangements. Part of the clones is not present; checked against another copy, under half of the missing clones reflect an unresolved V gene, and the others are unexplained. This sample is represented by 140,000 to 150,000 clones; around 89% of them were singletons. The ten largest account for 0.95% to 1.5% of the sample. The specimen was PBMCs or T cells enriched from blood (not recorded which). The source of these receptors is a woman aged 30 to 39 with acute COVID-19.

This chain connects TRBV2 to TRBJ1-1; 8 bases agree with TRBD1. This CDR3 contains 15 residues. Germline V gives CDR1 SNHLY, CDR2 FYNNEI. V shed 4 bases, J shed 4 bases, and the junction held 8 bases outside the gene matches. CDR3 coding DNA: TGTGCCAGCAGTGGGTTGGACAGGGTGGGCACTGAAGCTTTCTTT. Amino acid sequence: CASSGLDRVGTEAFF.

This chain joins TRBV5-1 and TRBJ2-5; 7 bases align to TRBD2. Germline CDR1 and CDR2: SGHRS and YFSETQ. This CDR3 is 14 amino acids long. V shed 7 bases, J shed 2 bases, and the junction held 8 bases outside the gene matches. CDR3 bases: TGCGCCAGCCGGGACGAGCGGGGACAAGAGACCCAGTACTTC. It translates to CASRDERGQETQYF.

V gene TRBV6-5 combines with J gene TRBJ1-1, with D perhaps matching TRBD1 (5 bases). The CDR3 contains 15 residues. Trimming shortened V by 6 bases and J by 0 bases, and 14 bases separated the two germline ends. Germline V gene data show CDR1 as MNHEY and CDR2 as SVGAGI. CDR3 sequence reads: CASSLNRLMNTEAFF. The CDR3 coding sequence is TGTGCCAGCAGCCTCAACAGGCTCATGAACACTGAAGCTTTCTTT.

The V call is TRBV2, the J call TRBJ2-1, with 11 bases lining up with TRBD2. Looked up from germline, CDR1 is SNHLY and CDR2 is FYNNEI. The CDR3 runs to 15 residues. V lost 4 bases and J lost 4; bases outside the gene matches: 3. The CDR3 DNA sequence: TGTGCCAGCAGTGTTCTAGCGGGAGGATACAATGAGCAGTTCTTC. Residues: CASSVLAGGYNEQFF.

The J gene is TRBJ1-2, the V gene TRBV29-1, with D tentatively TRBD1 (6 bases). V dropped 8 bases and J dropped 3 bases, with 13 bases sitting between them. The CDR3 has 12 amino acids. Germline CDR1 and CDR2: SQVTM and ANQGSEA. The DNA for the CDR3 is TGCAGCATACGGACAGACTACTATGGCTACACCTTC. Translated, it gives CSIRTDYYGYTF. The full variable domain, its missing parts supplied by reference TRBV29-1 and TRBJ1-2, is SAVISQKPSRDICQRGTSLTIQCQVDSQVTMMFWYRQQPGQSLTLIATANQGSEATYESGFVIDKFPISRPNLTFSTLTVSNMSPEDSSIYLCSIRTDYYGYTFGSGTRLTVV.

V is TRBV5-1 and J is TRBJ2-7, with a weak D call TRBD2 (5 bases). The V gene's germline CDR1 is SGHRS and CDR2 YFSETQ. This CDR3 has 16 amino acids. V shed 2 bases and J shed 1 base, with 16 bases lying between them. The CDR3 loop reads CASSFDGGLGSYEQYF. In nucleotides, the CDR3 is TGCGCCAGCAGCTTTGACGGCGGACTTGGATCCTACGAGCAGTACTTC. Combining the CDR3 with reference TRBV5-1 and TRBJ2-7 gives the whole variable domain KAGVTQTPRYLIKTRGQQVTLSCSPISGHRSVSWYQQTPGQGLQFLFEYFSETQRNKGNFPGRFSGRQFSNSRSEMNVSTLELGDSALYLCASSFDGGLGSYEQYFGPGTRLTVT.

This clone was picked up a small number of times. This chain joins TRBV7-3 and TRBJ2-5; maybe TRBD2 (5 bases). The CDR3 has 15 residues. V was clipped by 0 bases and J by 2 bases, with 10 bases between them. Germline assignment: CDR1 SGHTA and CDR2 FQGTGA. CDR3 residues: CASSLTPGVQETQYF. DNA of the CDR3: TGTGCCAGCAGCTTAACCCCCGGGGTACAAGAGACCCAGTACTTC.

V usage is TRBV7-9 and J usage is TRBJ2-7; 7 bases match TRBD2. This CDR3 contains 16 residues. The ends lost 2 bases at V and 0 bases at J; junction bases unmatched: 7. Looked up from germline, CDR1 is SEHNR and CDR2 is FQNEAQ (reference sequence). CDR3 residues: CASSLYIAGSSYEQYF. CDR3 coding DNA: TGTGCCAGCAGCTTATATATAGCGGGCAGCTCCTACGAGCAGTACTTC.

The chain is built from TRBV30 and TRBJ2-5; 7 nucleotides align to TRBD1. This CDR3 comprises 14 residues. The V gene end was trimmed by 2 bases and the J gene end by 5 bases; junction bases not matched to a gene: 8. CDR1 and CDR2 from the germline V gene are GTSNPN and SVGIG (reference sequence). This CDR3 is CAWSTDRVGETQYF. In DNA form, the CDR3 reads TGTGCCTGGAGTACCGACAGGGTAGGGGAGACCCAGTACTTC.

The CDR3 loop reads CASSIRQGDTEAFF. The CDR3 DNA sequence: TGTGCCAGCAGCATAAGACAGGGTGACACTGAAGCTTTCTTT. This sequence joins TRBV7-8 and TRBJ1-1; 7 positions agree with TRBD1. After removal of 5 bases from V and 3 bases from J, the junction contained 6 bases not matched to a gene. The CDR3 spans 14 residues. Germline-derived CDR1 and CDR2 are SGHVS and FQNEAQ.

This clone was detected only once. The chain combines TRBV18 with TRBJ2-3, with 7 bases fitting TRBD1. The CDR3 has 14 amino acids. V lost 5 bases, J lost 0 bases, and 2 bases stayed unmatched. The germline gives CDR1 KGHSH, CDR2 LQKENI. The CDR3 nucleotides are TGTGCCAGCTCAGTGGACAGGAGCACAGATACGCAGTATTTT. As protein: CASSVDRSTDTQYF.

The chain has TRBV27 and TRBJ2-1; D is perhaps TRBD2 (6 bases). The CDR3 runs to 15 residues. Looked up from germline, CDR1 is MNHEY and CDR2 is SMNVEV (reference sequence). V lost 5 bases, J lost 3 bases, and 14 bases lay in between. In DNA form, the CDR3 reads TGTGCCAGCAGTCCCCCGGAGGGCGTCTACAATGAGCAGTTCTTC. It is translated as CASSPPEGVYNEQFF.

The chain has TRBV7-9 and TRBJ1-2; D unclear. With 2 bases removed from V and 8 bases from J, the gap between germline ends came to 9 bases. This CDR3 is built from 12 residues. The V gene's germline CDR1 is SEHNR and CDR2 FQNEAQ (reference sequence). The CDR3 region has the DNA TGTGCCAGCAGCTTAACTTTCCGGGGCTACACCTTC. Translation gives CASSLTFRGYTF.

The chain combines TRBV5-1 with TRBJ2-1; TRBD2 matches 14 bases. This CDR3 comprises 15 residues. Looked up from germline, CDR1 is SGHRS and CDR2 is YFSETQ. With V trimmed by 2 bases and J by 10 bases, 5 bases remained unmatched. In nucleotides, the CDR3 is TGCGCCAGCAGCTTTGGGACTAGCGGGAGTAACGAGCAGTTCTTC. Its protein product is CASSFGTSGSNEQFF. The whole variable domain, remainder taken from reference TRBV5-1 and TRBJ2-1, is KAGVTQTPRYLIKTRGQQVTLSCSPISGHRSVSWYQQTPGQGLQFLFEYFSETQRNKGNFPGRFSGRQFSNSRSEMNVSTLELGDSALYLCASSFGTSGSNEQFFGPGTRLTVL.

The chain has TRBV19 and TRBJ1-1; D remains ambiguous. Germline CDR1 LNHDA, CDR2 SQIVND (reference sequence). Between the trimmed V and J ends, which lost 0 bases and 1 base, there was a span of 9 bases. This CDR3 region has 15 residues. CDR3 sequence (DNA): TGTGCCAGTAGTATAGATCTAAACGGGAACACTGAAGCTTTCTTT. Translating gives CASSIDLNGNTEAFF.

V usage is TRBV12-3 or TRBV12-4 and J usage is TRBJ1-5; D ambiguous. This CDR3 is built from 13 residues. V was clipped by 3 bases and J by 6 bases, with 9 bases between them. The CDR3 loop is CASSLEGSQPQHF. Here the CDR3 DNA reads TGTGCCAGCAGTTTGGAGGGAAGTCAGCCCCAGCATTTT.

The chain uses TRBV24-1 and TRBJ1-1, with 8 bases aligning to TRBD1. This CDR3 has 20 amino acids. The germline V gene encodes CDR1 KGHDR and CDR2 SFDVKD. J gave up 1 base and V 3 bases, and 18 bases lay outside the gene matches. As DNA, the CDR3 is TGTGCCACCAGTGATGGTCCCGGGACAGGAGTCTTTATACGGAACACTGAAGCTTTCTTT. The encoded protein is CATSDGPGTGVFIRNTEAFF.

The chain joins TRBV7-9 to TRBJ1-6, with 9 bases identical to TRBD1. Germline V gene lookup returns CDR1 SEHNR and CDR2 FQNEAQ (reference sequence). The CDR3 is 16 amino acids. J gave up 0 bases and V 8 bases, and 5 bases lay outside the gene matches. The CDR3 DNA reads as TGTGCCAGCGCGACAGGGGGGGTCTCCTATAATTCACCCCTCCACTTT. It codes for CASATGGVSYNSPLHF.